This T cell receptor (beta chain) was identified in a study of T cell responses to AZD1222 COVID-19 vaccine. Turning to the study itself: Second doses at about 4 or about 12 weeks were pooled. Study findings and constraints: No repertoire was sampled before or during the peak T cell response, only after it. Two doses of AZD1222 preceded a rise in Spike-specific TCR breadth and depth. Donor demographics were predominantly white British with a female majority; clonal diversity may be underestimated.

TCRdb's copy holds only in-frame clones and misses some; the assay was immunoSEQ multiplex PCR. In the table there are 110,000 to 150,000 clones, around nine tenths of which are singletons. With respect to this clone: Its matching antigen is unknown.

The sequence came from an adult in good health. This specimen was peripheral blood, taken on day 0 of AZD1222 vaccination.

CDR3 in amino acids: CASSINQGESYEQYF. CDR3 in DNA: TGTGCCAGCAGCATAAACCAGGGGGAATCCTACGAGCAGTACTTC. The rearrangement links TRBV7-2 to TRBJ2-7, with 7 nucleotides matching TRBD1. This CDR3 comprises 15 residues. V lost 5 bases, J lost 1 base, and 8 bases stayed unmatched. Germline CDR1 and CDR2: SGHTA and FQGNSA.